These T cell receptor beta chains were read from a single sample in a study of shared clonotypes between healthy human individuals. The data were produced by immunoSEQ multiplex PCR, yet TCRdb's version contains in-frame clones alone and is incomplete. The sample contains 2.5 million or so clones, around nine tenths of which appear only once. The sample taken for sequencing was naive CD4+ T cells sorted from blood. These receptor sequences come from a man aged 18 to 30 in good health. CDR3s include the opening cysteine and the closing phenylalanine or tryptophan. D genes are given only for firm matches. Rows may omit the clone size; those that give it use once, few, many or a size class.

d_gene: .; abundance: .; v_gene: TRBV5-1; j_gene: TRBJ2-1; CDR3aa: CASSLDYNEQFF; CDR3nt: TGCGCCAGCAGCCTCGATTACAATGAGCAGTTCTTC
d_gene: TRBD1; abundance: .; v_gene: TRBV7-2; j_gene: TRBJ1-2; CDR3aa: CASSPRSGTGRNYGYTF; CDR3nt: TGTGCCAGCAGCCCCCGATCCGGGACAGGGCGAAACTATGGCTACACCTTC
d_gene: TRBD1; abundance: .; v_gene: TRBV28; j_gene: TRBJ1-5; CDR3aa: CASSLSDRVVRPQHF; CDR3nt: TGTGCCAGCAGTTTATCCGACAGGGTGGTACGGCCCCAGCATTTT
d_gene: .; abundance: few; v_gene: TRBV27; j_gene: TRBJ1-5; CDR3aa: CASSLGSLQPQHF; CDR3nt: TGTGCCAGCAGTTTGGGTAGCCTCCAGCCCCAGCATTTT
d_gene: TRBD2; abundance: .; v_gene: TRBV5-4; j_gene: TRBJ2-3; CDR3aa: CASSNLAGGKDTQYF; CDR3nt: TGTGCCAGCAGCAACCTAGCGGGAGGGAAAGATACGCAGTATTTT
d_gene: TRBD2; abundance: .; v_gene: TRBV4-3; j_gene: TRBJ2-3; CDR3aa: CASSQTSGRADTQYF; CDR3nt: TGCGCCAGCAGCCAAACTAGCGGGAGGGCTGATACGCAGTATTTT
d_gene: .; abundance: .; v_gene: TRBV5-1; j_gene: TRBJ1-2; CDR3aa: CASSPDSSNYGYTF; CDR3nt: TGCGCCAGCAGCCCCGACTCGAGCAACTATGGCTACACCTTC
d_gene: TRBD2; abundance: .; v_gene: TRBV5-5; j_gene: TRBJ2-5; CDR3aa: CASSSGLAETQYF; CDR3nt: TGTGCCAGCAGCTCGGGACTAGCAGAGACCCAGTACTTC
d_gene: TRBD1; abundance: once; v_gene: TRBV5-1; j_gene: TRBJ1-5; CDR3aa: CASSTGTGDSQPQHF; CDR3nt: TGCGCCAGCAGTACCGGGACAGGGGATAGTCAGCCCCAGCATTTT
d_gene: .; abundance: .; v_gene: TRBV7-2; j_gene: TRBJ2-7; CDR3aa: CASSLSTGRYEQYF; CDR3nt: TGTGCCAGCAGCCTATCGACAGGAAGATACGAGCAGTACTTC
d_gene: .; abundance: once; v_gene: TRBV11-2; j_gene: TRBJ2-7; CDR3aa: CASSLDTTGESYEQYF; CDR3nt: TGTGCCAGCAGCTTAGATACGACTGGAGAATCCTACGAGCAGTACTTC
d_gene: .; abundance: once; v_gene: TRBV5-4; j_gene: TRBJ1-5; CDR3aa: CASSLAPNGNQPQHF; CDR3nt: TGTGCCAGCAGCTTGGCCCCGAATGGCAATCAGCCCCAGCATTTT
d_gene: .; abundance: once; v_gene: TRBV28; j_gene: TRBJ1-2; CDR3aa: CASTPTGFYGYTF; CDR3nt: TGTGCCAGCACCCCTACAGGATTCTATGGCTACACCTTC
d_gene: .; abundance: .; v_gene: TRBV28; j_gene: TRBJ1-4; CDR3aa: CASSPGAEGEEKLFF; CDR3nt: TGTGCCAGCAGCCCAGGGGCGGAGGGAGAGGAAAAACTGTTTTTT
d_gene: .; abundance: .; v_gene: TRBV9; j_gene: TRBJ1-6; CDR3aa: CASSVDRANSPLHF; CDR3nt: TGTGCCAGCAGCGTAGACAGGGCGAATTCACCCCTCCACTTT
d_gene: .; abundance: .; v_gene: TRBV5-6; j_gene: TRBJ2-5; CDR3aa: CASSGTGLLEETQYF; CDR3nt: TGTGCCAGCAGCGGAACGGGGCTTCTCGAAGAGACCCAGTACTTC
d_gene: .; abundance: .; v_gene: TRBV6-6; j_gene: TRBJ1-5; CDR3aa: CASNGGGLSNQPQHF; CDR3nt: TGTGCCAGCAATGGGGGGGGGTTGAGCAATCAGCCCCAGCATTTT
d_gene: TRBD1; abundance: .; v_gene: TRBV7-9; j_gene: TRBJ2-7; CDR3aa: CASSFPGGGRYEQYF; CDR3nt: TGTGCCAGCAGCTTCCCAGGGGGCGGTAGGTACGAGCAGTACTTC
d_gene: TRBD1; abundance: .; v_gene: TRBV19; j_gene: TRBJ2-7; CDR3aa: CASSRDRVPEQYF; CDR3nt: TGTGCCAGTAGTAGAGACAGGGTCCCCGAGCAGTACTTC
d_gene: .; abundance: few; v_gene: TRBV6-1; j_gene: TRBJ1-6; CDR3aa: CASNQAQNSPLHF; CDR3nt: TGTGCCAGCAACCAGGCCCAGAATTCACCCCTCCACTTT
d_gene: TRBD2; abundance: .; v_gene: TRBV4-1; j_gene: TRBJ2-3; CDR3aa: CASSTSGRIDTQYF; CDR3nt: TGCGCCAGCAGCACCAGCGGGAGGATAGATACGCAGTATTTT
d_gene: .; abundance: .; v_gene: TRBV19; j_gene: TRBJ2-3; CDR3aa: CASSETFSTDTQYF; CDR3nt: TGTGCCAGTAGTGAGACCTTCAGCACAGATACGCAGTATTTT
d_gene: .; abundance: few; v_gene: TRBV27; j_gene: TRBJ1-6; CDR3aa: CASSLGSGLPLHF; CDR3nt: TGTGCCAGCAGTTTGGGATCAGGGTTACCCCTCCACTTT
d_gene: .; abundance: .; v_gene: TRBV23-1; j_gene: TRBJ2-7; CDR3aa: CASSQPMTGEQYF; CDR3nt: TGCGCCAGCAGTCAACCGATGACGGGCGAGCAGTACTTC
d_gene: TRBD1; abundance: .; v_gene: TRBV10-2; j_gene: TRBJ1-4; CDR3aa: CASRNRGSNEKLFF; CDR3nt: TGCGCCAGCAGAAACAGGGGTTCTAATGAAAAACTGTTTTTT
d_gene: TRBD2; abundance: .; v_gene: TRBV19; j_gene: TRBJ2-7; CDR3aa: CASSMAGTSDSYEQYF; CDR3nt: TGTGCCAGTAGTATGGCCGGGACTAGCGACTCCTACGAGCAGTACTTC
d_gene: .; abundance: .; v_gene: TRBV7-2; j_gene: TRBJ2-7; CDR3aa: CASSFDSDAAYEQYF; CDR3nt: TGTGCCAGCAGCTTTGACAGTGACGCGGCCTACGAGCAGTACTTC
d_gene: .; abundance: .; v_gene: TRBV28; j_gene: TRBJ1-4; CDR3aa: CASTGGTNEKLFF; CDR3nt: TGTGCCAGTACGGGAGGAACTAATGAAAAACTGTTTTTT
d_gene: .; abundance: .; v_gene: TRBV7-9; j_gene: TRBJ1-4; CDR3aa: CASSRNPGASGEKLFF; CDR3nt: TGTGCCAGCAGCCGAAATCCAGGGGCTTCGGGCGAAAAACTGTTTTTT
d_gene: .; abundance: .; v_gene: TRBV19; j_gene: TRBJ2-3; CDR3aa: CASSHGRSTDTQYF; CDR3nt: TGTGCCAGTAGTCATGGACGGAGCACAGATACGCAGTATTTT
d_gene: .; abundance: .; v_gene: TRBV10-3; j_gene: TRBJ2-1; CDR3aa: CAISERLGLGSSYNEQFF; CDR3nt: TGTGCCATCAGTGAGCGCTTGGGGTTGGGGAGCTCCTACAATGAGCAGTTCTTC
d_gene: .; abundance: .; v_gene: TRBV5-1; j_gene: TRBJ1-5; CDR3aa: CASSLSGGSNQPQHF; CDR3nt: TGCGCCAGCAGCTTGTCGGGAGGTAGCAATCAGCCCCAGCATTTT
d_gene: .; abundance: .; v_gene: TRBV5-5; j_gene: TRBJ2-5; CDR3aa: CASSLRPQETQYF; CDR3nt: TGTGCCAGCAGCTTGCGGCCACAAGAGACCCAGTACTTC
d_gene: .; abundance: .; v_gene: TRBV14; j_gene: TRBJ2-7; CDR3aa: CASSRVTGEQYF; CDR3nt: TGTGCCAGCAGTCGGGTCACGGGGGAGCAGTACTTC
d_gene: .; abundance: .; v_gene: TRBV7-3; j_gene: TRBJ1-6; CDR3aa: CASSLSGGNGSPLHF; CDR3nt: TGTGCCAGCAGCTTATCGGGGGGTAATGGTTCACCCCTCCACTTT
d_gene: .; abundance: once; v_gene: TRBV28; j_gene: TRBJ2-3; CDR3aa: CASSLFSTDTQYF; CDR3nt: TGTGCCAGCAGTTTATTCAGCACAGATACGCAGTATTTT
d_gene: .; abundance: .; v_gene: TRBV7-2; j_gene: TRBJ2-2; CDR3aa: CASSLLGGQGKTGELFF; CDR3nt: TGTGCCAGCAGCTTATTAGGGGGGCAGGGAAAGACCGGGGAGCTGTTTTTT
d_gene: .; abundance: .; v_gene: TRBV11-2; j_gene: TRBJ1-2; CDR3aa: CASSLAGEVYGYTF; CDR3nt: TGTGCCAGCAGCTTAGCCGGGGAGGTATATGGCTACACCTTC
d_gene: TRBD2; abundance: .; v_gene: TRBV5-6; j_gene: TRBJ2-1; CDR3aa: CASSLRAGAYNEQFF; CDR3nt: TGTGCCAGCAGCTTGCGGGCGGGAGCATACAATGAGCAGTTCTTC
d_gene: .; abundance: .; v_gene: TRBV25-1; j_gene: TRBJ2-5; CDR3aa: CASRETGTQYF; CDR3nt: TGTGCCAGCCGGGAAACGGGGACCCAGTACTTC
d_gene: .; abundance: .; v_gene: TRBV21-1; j_gene: TRBJ1-5; CDR3aa: CASSKRRARGGNQPQHF; CDR3nt: TGTGCCAGCAGCAAAAGAAGGGCCCGCGGTGGCAATCAGCCCCAGCATTTT
d_gene: .; abundance: .; v_gene: TRBV6-5; j_gene: TRBJ1-2; CDR3aa: CASSYSPYGTYGYTF; CDR3nt: TGTGCCAGCAGTTACTCCCCGTACGGGACATACGGCTACACCTTC
d_gene: TRBD2; abundance: .; v_gene: TRBV9; j_gene: TRBJ2-1; CDR3aa: CASSVVPVGGSNEQFF; CDR3nt: TGTGCCAGCAGCGTAGTCCCTGTTGGCGGGAGCAATGAGCAGTTCTTC
d_gene: .; abundance: .; v_gene: TRBV11-2; j_gene: TRBJ2-1; CDR3aa: CASSAVGVDGIYNEQFF; CDR3nt: TGTGCCAGCAGCGCGGTTGGGGTGGATGGAATTTACAATGAGCAGTTCTTC
d_gene: TRBD1; abundance: .; v_gene: TRBV30; j_gene: TRBJ1-5; CDR3aa: CAWTGTGTIQPQHF; CDR3nt: TGTGCCTGGACCGGGACAGGGACAATACAGCCCCAGCATTTT
d_gene: .; abundance: .; v_gene: TRBV28; j_gene: TRBJ2-3; CDR3aa: CASTGFWATDTQYF; CDR3nt: TGTGCCAGCACAGGTTTTTGGGCCACGGATACGCAGTATTTT
d_gene: .; abundance: once; v_gene: TRBV10-3; j_gene: TRBJ2-5; CDR3aa: CAISESGGSTGTQYF; CDR3nt: TGTGCCATCAGTGAGTCAGGGGGGAGCACAGGGACCCAGTACTTC
d_gene: TRBD1; abundance: .; v_gene: TRBV5-6; j_gene: TRBJ2-7; CDR3aa: CASSPGQGPYEQYF; CDR3nt: TGTGCCAGCAGCCCTGGACAGGGGCCTTACGAGCAGTACTTC